Listed below are T cell receptor beta chains from one sample, sequenced in a study of PD-1 blockade in classical Hodgkin lymphoma. Produced via immunoSEQ multiplex PCR; TCRdb's table is partial and in-frame only. The repertoire holds approximately 25,000 clones, with around 72% as singletons. This sample comprised peripheral blood mononuclear cells (PBMCs), obtained before the fourth cycle of nivolumab. These receptors all come from a human donor with classical Hodgkin lymphoma. The CDR3 runs from the conserved cysteine through the conserved F or W. Each record gives: V gene, clone size, D gene, J gene, CDR3 protein, CDR3 DNA. A D gene is named only where the DNA matches it firmly. For some rows the clone size is stated as once, few or many, or as a class when expanded; others skip it.

>TRBV13|.|TRBD2|TRBJ2-7
CASSPSGRAYEQYF
TGTGCCAGCAGCCCCAGCGGGAGGGCCTACGAGCAGTACTTC
>TRBV7-6|once|TRBD2|TRBJ2-1
CASSLAGSHNEQFF
TGTGCCAGCTCCCTAGCGGGATCCCACAATGAGCAGTTCTTC
>TRBV9|once|.|TRBJ2-1
CASSVDDYNEQFF
TGTGCCAGCAGCGTAGATGACTACAATGAGCAGTTCTTC
>TRBV19|.|TRBD2|TRBJ2-3
CASSRLAGVDTQYF
TGTGCCAGTAGTAGGCTAGCGGGAGTAGATACGCAGTATTTT
>TRBV7-2|.|TRBD1|TRBJ1-2
CASSLVQGALYGYTF
TGTGCCAGCAGCTTAGTACAGGGGGCCCTCTATGGCTACACCTTC
>TRBV29-1|.|TRBD1|TRBJ2-5
CSVLQGAEETQYF
TGCAGCGTCCTGCAGGGGGCGGAAGAGACCCAGTACTTC
>TRBV11-2|.|.|TRBJ2-3
CASSLGATSTDTQYF
TGTGCCAGCAGCTTAGGAGCTACGAGCACAGATACGCAGTATTTT
>TRBV12-5|once|.|TRBJ2-4
CASGTGDSGSGNIQYF
TGTGCTAGTGGTACAGGGGATAGCGGCTCCGGGAACATTCAGTACTTC
>TRBV15|.|.|TRBJ2-5
CATSRDRGRLAGNQETQYF
TGTGCCACCAGCAGAGACAGGGGGCGGCTAGCGGGGAACCAAGAGACCCAGTACTTC
>TRBV29-1|.|TRBD1|TRBJ1-2
CSVAPGTVYGYTF
TGCAGCGTTGCCCCCGGGACAGTCTATGGCTACACCTTC
>TRBV7-9|.|.|TRBJ2-3
CASSLNRIGGGDTQYF
TGTGCCAGCAGCTTAAACCGCATCGGGGGAGGCGATACGCAGTATTTT
>TRBV4-1|.|.|TRBJ1-5
CASSQRGGGPQHF
TGCGCCAGCAGCCAAAGGGGAGGGGGGCCCCAGCATTTT
>TRBV7-2|.|.|TRBJ2-7
CASSRRGGAPEQYF
TGTGCCAGCAGTCGCCGTGGGGGGGCGCCCGAGCAGTACTTC
>TRBV28|.|TRBD1|TRBJ2-1
CASSRRWQGADEQFF
TGTGCCAGCAGCCGCCGATGGCAGGGGGCCGATGAGCAGTTCTTC
>TRBV2|.|.|TRBJ1-2
CASSESLRYGYTF
TGTGCCAGCAGTGAAAGCCTGAGGTATGGCTACACCTTC
>TRBV5-6|.|.|TRBJ2-6
CASSLVTSSGANVLTF
TGTGCCAGCAGCTTGGTCACCAGCTCTGGGGCCAACGTCCTGACTTTC
>TRBV6-6|once|.|TRBJ2-1
CASWEAGPYNEQFF
TGTGCCAGCTGGGAGGCGGGGCCCTACAATGAGCAGTTCTTC
>TRBV5-8|.|.|TRBJ2-3
CASSLDRAYTDTQYF
TGTGCCAGCAGCTTGGATAGGGCTTACACAGATACGCAGTATTTT
>TRBV19|.|.|TRBJ1-3
CASSIEGMVGNTIYF
TGTGCCAGTAGTATCGAGGGGATGGTTGGAAACACCATATATTTT
>TRBV6-5|few|TRBD2|TRBJ2-7
CASTLAGGSYEQYF
TGTGCCAGCACCTTAGCGGGAGGGTCCTACGAGCAGTACTTC
>TRBV9|.|TRBD2|TRBJ2-1
CASSVDPTSGVSSYNEQFF
TGTGCCAGCAGCGTCGACCCAACTAGCGGAGTAAGCTCCTACAATGAGCAGTTCTTC
>TRBV7-6|.|.|TRBJ2-3
CASSLDGQFSDTQYF
TGTGCCAGCAGCTTAGACGGCCAATTCTCAGATACGCAGTATTTT
>TRBV5-1|.|.|TRBJ2-1
CASSLVGNRNNEQFF
TGCGCCAGCAGCTTGGTCGGGAACCGCAACAATGAGCAGTTCTTC
>TRBV9|few|TRBD1|TRBJ2-7
CASSPSPGQGASEQYF
TGTGCCAGCAGCCCGAGCCCGGGACAGGGGGCGTCCGAGCAGTACTTC
>TRBV7-9|once|TRBD1|TRBJ1-1
CASSFGQGGTEAFF
TGTGCCAGCAGCTTCGGACAGGGAGGGACTGAAGCTTTCTTT
>TRBV12-5|.|TRBD1|TRBJ2-3
CASGLGTGVATDTQYF
TGTGCTAGTGGTTTGGGGACAGGGGTAGCGACAGATACGCAGTATTTT
>TRBV25-1|.|.|TRBJ1-2
CASSEWGRANGYTF
TGTGCCAGCAGTGAATGGGGCAGGGCTAATGGCTACACCTTC
>TRBV30|.|.|TRBJ2-5
CAWSGMGVGGTQYF
TGTGCCTGGAGTGGGATGGGAGTAGGTGGGACCCAGTACTTC
>TRBV7-9|once|.|TRBJ2-5
CASSKQGGETQYF
TGTGCCAGCAGCAAGCAGGGGGGAGAGACCCAGTACTTC
>TRBV7-9|few|.|TRBJ2-2
CASSPDTGELFF
TGTGCCAGCAGCCCAGACACCGGGGAGCTGTTTTTT
>TRBV7-3|.|TRBD2|TRBJ2-3
CASSLNSPSGSTDTQYF
TGTGCCAGCAGCTTAAACTCCCCTAGCGGGAGCACAGATACGCAGTATTTT
>TRBV30|once|.|TRBJ2-3
CAWSVLGGRNTQYF
TGTGCCTGGAGTGTACTAGGGGGGAGGAATACGCAGTATTTT
>TRBV11-1|.|TRBD2|TRBJ2-3
CASSLRRGGDTQYF
TGTGCCAGCAGCTTAAGGCGGGGGGGAGATACGCAGTATTTT
>TRBV5-1|once|TRBD1|TRBJ2-7
CASSLTGDSYEQYF
TGCGCCAGCAGCTTAACAGGGGATTCCTACGAGCAGTACTTC
>TRBV7-9|.|.|TRBJ2-7
CASSFSGGTYEQYF
TGTGCCAGCAGCTTTAGTGGGGGGACCTACGAGCAGTACTTC
>TRBV27|.|.|TRBJ2-7
CASSFSRGQLSYEQYF
TGTGCCAGCAGTTTCTCCCGTGGACAGCTATCCTACGAGCAGTACTTC
>TRBV18|.|TRBD2|TRBJ2-1
CASSPVAGLAGEGANEQFF
TGTGCCAGCTCACCAGTTGCGGGGCTAGCGGGAGAAGGTGCCAATGAGCAGTTCTTC
>TRBV7-2|.|.|TRBJ2-3
CASSLQGGDTQYF
TGTGCCAGCAGCTTACAAGGGGGAGATACGCAGTATTTT
>TRBV11-2|.|TRBD2|TRBJ2-2
CASRGGRVAGELFF
TGTGCCTCCCGGGGGGGCAGGGTCGCCGGGGAGCTGTTTTTT
>TRBV30|.|.|TRBJ2-5
CAWSEGDYQETQYF
TGTGCCTGGAGCGAAGGGGACTACCAAGAGACCCAGTACTTC
>TRBV4-3|.|TRBD1|TRBJ1-4
CASSLTYRTGSNEKLFF
TGCGCCAGCAGCCTAACTTATAGGACAGGGAGTAATGAAAAACTGTTTTTT
>TRBV5-6|.|.|TRBJ1-4
CASTRRVGAGEKLFF
TGTGCCAGCACCAGACGCGTGGGGGCGGGTGAAAAACTGTTTTTT
>TRBV21-1|.|.|TRBJ2-5
CASSKETAGGKETQYF
TGTGCCAGCAGCAAAGAGACCGCGGGGGGGAAAGAGACCCAGTACTTC
>TRBV19|.|TRBD1|TRBJ1-2
CASSIRGGPSSGYTF
TGTGCCAGTAGTATCAGGGGGGGGCCCTCGAGCGGCTACACCTTC
>TRBV4-1|.|.|TRBJ1-1
CASSSRTAANTEAFF
TGCGCCAGCAGCTCCCGGACAGCTGCGAACACTGAAGCTTTCTTT
>TRBV5-4|.|TRBD1|TRBJ2-3
CASSFGQGVGDTQYF
TGTGCCAGCAGCTTTGGACAGGGGGTGGGAGATACGCAGTATTTT
>TRBV18|once|TRBD1|TRBJ1-5
CASSPQVPGQGFQPQHF
TGTGCCAGCTCACCCCAAGTCCCGGGACAGGGGTTTCAGCCCCAGCATTTT
>TRBV6-5|.|.|TRBJ2-7
CASSDGRVDEQYF
TGTGCCAGCAGCGACGGCAGGGTAGACGAGCAGTACTTC
>TRBV20-1|.|.|TRBJ1-1
CSASPGTEAFF
TGCAGTGCTAGTCCAGGGACTGAAGCTTTCTTT
>TRBV2|.|.|TRBJ2-5
CASGRGVSAVQETQYF
TGTGCCAGCGGCAGAGGGGTTAGCGCCGTCCAAGAGACCCAGTACTTC
>TRBV27|once|TRBD1|TRBJ1-4
CAIKDRNEKLFF
TGTGCCATCAAGGACAGGAATGAAAAACTGTTTTTT
>TRBV7-2|few|TRBD2|TRBJ2-5
CASSVGTSGGQETQYF
TGTGCCAGCAGCGTGGGGACTAGCGGGGGCCAAGAGACCCAGTACTTC
>TRBV18|few|.|TRBJ1-5
CASSPWGEDQPQHF
TGTGCCAGCTCACCTTGGGGGGAGGATCAGCCCCAGCATTTT
>TRBV29-1|.|TRBD1|TRBJ2-7
CSVRQGNWQYF
TGCAGCGTCCGACAGGGGAATTGGCAGTACTTC
>TRBV7-9|.|.|TRBJ1-2
CASSPRGLGGENYGYTF
TGTGCCAGCAGCCCTAGGGGTCTCGGGGGCGAAAACTATGGCTACACCTTC
>TRBV19|.|.|TRBJ2-7
CASTARGRVNEQYF
TGTGCCAGTACCGCAAGAGGCAGGGTAAACGAGCAGTACTTC
>TRBV28|.|.|TRBJ2-7
CAVEGNYEQYF
TGTGCCGTCGAGGGGAACTACGAGCAGTACTTC
>TRBV7-9|.|.|TRBJ2-5
CASSIGPSQETQYF
TGTGCCAGCAGCATTGGACCTTCCCAAGAGACCCAGTACTTC
>TRBV7-2|.|.|TRBJ1-1
CASSVESRGTEAFF
TGTGCCAGCAGCGTCGAAAGCCGAGGTACTGAAGCTTTCTTT